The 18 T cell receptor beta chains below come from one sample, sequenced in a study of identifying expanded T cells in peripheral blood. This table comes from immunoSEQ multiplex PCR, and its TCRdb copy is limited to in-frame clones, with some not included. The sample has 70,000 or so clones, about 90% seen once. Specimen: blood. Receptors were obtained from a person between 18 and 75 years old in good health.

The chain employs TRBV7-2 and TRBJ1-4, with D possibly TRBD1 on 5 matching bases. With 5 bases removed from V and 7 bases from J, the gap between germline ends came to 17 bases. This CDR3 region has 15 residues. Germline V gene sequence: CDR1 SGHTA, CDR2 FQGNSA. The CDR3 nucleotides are TGTGCCAGCAGCACCGAATGGGGCGAGGGTGAAAAACTGTTTTTT. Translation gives CASSTEWGEGEKLFF.

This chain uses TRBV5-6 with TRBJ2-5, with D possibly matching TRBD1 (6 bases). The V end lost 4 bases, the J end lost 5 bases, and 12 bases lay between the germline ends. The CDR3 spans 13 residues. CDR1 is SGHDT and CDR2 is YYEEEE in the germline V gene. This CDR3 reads CASSPAQGETQYF. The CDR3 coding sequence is TGTGCCAGCAGCCCAGCCCAGGGGGAGACCCAGTACTTC. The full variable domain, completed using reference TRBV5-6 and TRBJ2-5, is DAGVTQSPTHLIKTRGQQVTLRCSPKSGHDTVSWYQQALGQGPQFIFQYYEEEERQRGNFPDRFSGHQFPNYSSELNVNALLLGDSALYLCASSPAQGETQYFGPGTRLLVL.

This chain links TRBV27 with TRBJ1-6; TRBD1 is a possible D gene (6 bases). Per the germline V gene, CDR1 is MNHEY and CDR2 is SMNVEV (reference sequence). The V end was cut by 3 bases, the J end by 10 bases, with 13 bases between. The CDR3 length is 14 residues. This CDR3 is CASSFRQALSPLHF. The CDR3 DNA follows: TGTGCCAGCAGTTTCCGACAGGCCCTCTCACCCCTCCACTTT.

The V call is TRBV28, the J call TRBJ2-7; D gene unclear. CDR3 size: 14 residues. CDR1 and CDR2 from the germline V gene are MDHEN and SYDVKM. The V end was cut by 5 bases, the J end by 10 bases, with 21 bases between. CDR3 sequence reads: CASSLPGYQKAQYF. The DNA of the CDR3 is TGTGCCAGCAGTCTTCCGGGCTATCAAAAGGCTCAGTACTTC.

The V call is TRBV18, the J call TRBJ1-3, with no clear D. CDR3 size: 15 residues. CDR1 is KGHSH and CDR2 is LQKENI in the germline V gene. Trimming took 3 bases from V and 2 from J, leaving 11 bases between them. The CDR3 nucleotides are TGTGCCAGCTCACCGAGTCAGGCTACTGGAAACACCATATATTTT. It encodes CASSPSQATGNTIYF.

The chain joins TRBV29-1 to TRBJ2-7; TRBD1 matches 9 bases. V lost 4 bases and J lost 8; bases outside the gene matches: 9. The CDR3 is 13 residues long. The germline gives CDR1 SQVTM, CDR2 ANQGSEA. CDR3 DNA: TGCAGCGTTGGGGGACAGGGTTCCGCCCAGCAGTACTTC. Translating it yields CSVGGQGSAQQYF.

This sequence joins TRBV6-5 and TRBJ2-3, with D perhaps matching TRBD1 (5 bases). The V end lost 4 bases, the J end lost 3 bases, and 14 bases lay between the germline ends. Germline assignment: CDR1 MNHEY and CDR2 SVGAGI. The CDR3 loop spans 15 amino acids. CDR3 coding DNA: TGTGCCAGCAGTTCCCGGCAGGGAACTACAGATACGCAGTATTTT. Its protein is CASSSRQGTTDTQYF.

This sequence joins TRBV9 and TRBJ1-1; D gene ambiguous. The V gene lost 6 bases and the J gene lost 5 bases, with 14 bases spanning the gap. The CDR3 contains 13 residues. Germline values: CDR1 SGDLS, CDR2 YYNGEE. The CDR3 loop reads CASNTGWGTEAFF. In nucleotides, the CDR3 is TGTGCCAGCAACACCGGCTGGGGAACTGAAGCTTTCTTT.

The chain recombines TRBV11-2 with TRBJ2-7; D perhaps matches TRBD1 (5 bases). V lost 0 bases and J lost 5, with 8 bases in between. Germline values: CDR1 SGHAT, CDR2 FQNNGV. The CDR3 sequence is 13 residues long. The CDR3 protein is CASSLDPGNEQYF. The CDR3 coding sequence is TGTGCCAGCAGCTTAGATCCAGGGAACGAGCAGTACTTC.

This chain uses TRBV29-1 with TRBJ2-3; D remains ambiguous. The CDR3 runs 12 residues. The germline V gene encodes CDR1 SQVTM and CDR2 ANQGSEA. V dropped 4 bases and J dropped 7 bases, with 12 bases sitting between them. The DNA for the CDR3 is TGCAGCGTTGGTGGTCCTGAGAATACGCAGTATTTT. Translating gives CSVGGPENTQYF.

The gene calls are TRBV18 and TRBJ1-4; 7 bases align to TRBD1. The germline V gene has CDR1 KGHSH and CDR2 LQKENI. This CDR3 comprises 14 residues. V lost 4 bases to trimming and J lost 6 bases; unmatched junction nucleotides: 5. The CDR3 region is CASSHGQDDEKLFF. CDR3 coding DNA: TGTGCCAGCTCACACGGACAGGACGATGAAAAACTGTTTTTT.

CDR3: CASSSQGASGNTIYF. CDR3 DNA sequence: TGTGCCAGCAGCAGCCAGGGGGCGTCTGGAAACACCATATATTTT. The chain uses TRBV9 and TRBJ1-3; 8 bases fit TRBD1. This CDR3 is 15 amino acids long. Germline V gives CDR1 SGDLS, CDR2 YYNGEE. The junction had 4 bases not matched to a gene; V was cut back by 4 bases and J by 1 base. Supplemented by reference TRBV9 and TRBJ1-3, the full variable domain reads DSGVTQTPKHLITATGQRVTLRCSPRSGDLSVYWYQQSLDQGLQFLIQYYNGEERAKGNILERFSAQQFPDLHSELNLSSLELGDSALYFCASSSQGASGNTIYFGEGSWLTVV.

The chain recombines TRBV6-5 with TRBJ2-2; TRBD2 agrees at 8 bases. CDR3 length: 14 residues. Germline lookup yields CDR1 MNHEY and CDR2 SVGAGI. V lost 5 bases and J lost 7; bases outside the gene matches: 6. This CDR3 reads CASSLRLALGELFF. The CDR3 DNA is TGTGCCAGCAGTCTTCGACTAGCGCTCGGGGAGCTGTTTTTT.

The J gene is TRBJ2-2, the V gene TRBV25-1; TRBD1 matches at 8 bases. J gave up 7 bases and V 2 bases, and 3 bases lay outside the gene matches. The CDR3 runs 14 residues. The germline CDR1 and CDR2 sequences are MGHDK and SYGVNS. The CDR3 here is CASSEQGAFGELFF. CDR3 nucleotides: TGTGCCAGCAGTGAACAGGGGGCGTTCGGGGAGCTGTTTTTT.

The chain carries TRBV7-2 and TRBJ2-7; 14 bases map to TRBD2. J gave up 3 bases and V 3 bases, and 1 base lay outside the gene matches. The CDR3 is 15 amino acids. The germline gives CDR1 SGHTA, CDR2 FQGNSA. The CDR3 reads CASSFGTSGGYEQYF. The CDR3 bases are TGTGCCAGCAGCTTTGGGACTAGCGGGGGCTACGAGCAGTACTTC.

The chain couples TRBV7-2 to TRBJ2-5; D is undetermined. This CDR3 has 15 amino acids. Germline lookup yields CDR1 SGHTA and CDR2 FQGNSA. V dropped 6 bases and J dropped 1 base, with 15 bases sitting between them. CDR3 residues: CASRITRTAQETQYF. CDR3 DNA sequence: TGTGCCAGCAGGATAACTCGGACCGCCCAAGAGACCCAGTACTTC.

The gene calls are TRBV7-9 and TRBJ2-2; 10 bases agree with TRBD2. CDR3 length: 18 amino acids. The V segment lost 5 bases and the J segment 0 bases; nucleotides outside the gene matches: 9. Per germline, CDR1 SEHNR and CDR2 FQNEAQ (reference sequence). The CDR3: CASSRLRTSGANTGELFF. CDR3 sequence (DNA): TGTGCCAGCAGCCGCTTACGGACTAGCGGAGCGAACACCGGGGAGCTGTTTTTT.

CDR3 nucleotides: TGTGCCACCAGCAGAGAGAGGGGATGGAGTGAAAAACTGTTTTTT. Encoded protein: CATSRERGWSEKLFF. The chain recombines TRBV15 with TRBJ1-4, with D possibly matching TRBD1 (5 bases). Per germline, CDR1 LNHNV and CDR2 YYDKDF (reference sequence). Trimming removed 0 bases at V and 7 bases at J, with 12 bases between. The CDR3 extends over 15 amino acids. Filled out from reference TRBV15 and TRBJ1-4, the complete variable domain reads DAMVIQNPRYQVTQFGKPVTLSCSQTLNHNVMYWYQQKSSQAPKLLFHYYDKDFNNEADTPDNFQSRRPNTSFCFLDIRSPGLGDTAMYLCATSRERGWSEKLFFGSGTQLSVL.